This entry concerns a single TCR beta chain. Measured with immunoSEQ multiplex PCR; TCRdb has only the in-frame clones, and not every one. The data show about 440,000 clones, with around 91% seen just once and approximately 0.55% held by the top ten. The sample belongs to a study of blood T cell repertoires in COVID-19. For the study at large: Some COVID-19 samples were acute and others convalescent; all came from the United States, Italy and Spain.

V was cut by 0 bases and J by 4 bases, with 7 bases left in between. The length of the CDR3 is 13 residues. Per germline, CDR1 LNHDA and CDR2 SQIVND (reference sequence). Clinical history as reported by participants underpinned cohort assignment. This TCR was sampled from a man aged 18-30 years who had recovered from COVID-19. Input material: PBMCs or T cells enriched from blood (not recorded which). The J gene is TRBJ2-7, the V gene TRBV19; D is possibly TRBD2 (5 bases). The CDR3 protein is CASSIDRGYEQYF. CDR3 bases: TGTGCCAGTAGTATAGATCGGGGATACGAGCAGTACTTC.